Included here is one T cell receptor beta chain sequence, with context. Repertoires were generated with immunoSEQ multiplex PCR, while TCRdb's copy carries only in-frame clones and drops some. Seen here are about 180,000 clones, 75% to 90% observed once, and the top ten hold approximately 11%. The ends were cut back, 5 bases at V and 12 bases at J, with 17 bases in the middle. Germline V gene lookup returns CDR1 LNHDA and CDR2 SQIVND (reference sequence). The CDR3 is 13 residues long. This record comes from a study of blood T cell repertoires in COVID-19. The chain is built from TRBV19 and TRBJ2-1; TRBD2 is a possible D gene (6 bases). The TCR originated in a human donor with active or convalescent COVID-19. The donor label of this sample is uncertain. Sequencing used peripheral blood. Written as DNA, the CDR3 is TGTGCCAGTAGTCCCCTCGGGGGAAATAGGCAGTTCTTC. It yields the protein CASSPLGGNRQFF.